The sequence of this TCR beta chain was determined in a study of blood T cells in healthy people across ages. Study observations and caveats: Because sorting was not performed, PBMCs prevented conclusive naive versus antigen-experienced comparison. While age rose, TCR beta diversity per million T cells dropped in a roughly linear way.

Alongside a J-beta primer mix, a sample-barcoded 5' primer served in a second PCR lasting about 7 to 11 cycles. TCRdb passed the 5' RACE reads through MiXCR, listing each CDR3 protein once. The sample shows 800,000 or so distinct CDR3 sequences, around a quarter of them seen only once. A few counts support this clonotype. Its matching antigen is unknown. The germline V gene encodes CDR1 SGHAT and CDR2 FQNNGV. The CDR3 is made up of 16 amino acids. V dropped 5 bases and J dropped 0 bases, with 16 bases sitting between them. These same data were also listed under a study on T cells of mothers and their children. That paper notes: Slightly higher overlap, not significant, was seen in related mother-child pairs than in unrelated pairs.

This sequence joins TRBV11-2 and TRBJ1-2; D is uncertain. The sequencing input was blood. This clonotype originated in a boy aged 10-17 years in good health. The CDR3 here is CASSLTGGYSNYGYTF. The CDR3 DNA follows: TGTGCCAGCAGCCTGACGGGAGGGTACTCTAACTATGGCTACACCTTC.